The rows below give T cell receptor beta chains drawn from one sample of a study of PD-1 blockade in classical Hodgkin lymphoma. The data were produced by immunoSEQ multiplex PCR, yet TCRdb's version contains in-frame clones alone and is incomplete. Of some 150,000 clones detected, 78% appear once; the ten largest clones hold about 9.3%. Sample: peripheral blood mononuclear cells (PBMCs), taken before the second cycle of nivolumab. Receptors originate from a human donor with classical Hodgkin lymphoma. Each CDR3 is given with its conserved first and last residue. D genes are given only for firm matches. Only some rows state a clone size, as once, few, many or a class for expanded clones.

NA,TRBV12-5,TRBD1,TRBJ1-6,18,CASGLVRGQGSYNSPLHF,TGTGCTAGTGGTTTGGTACGGGGACAGGGCTCCTATAATTCACCCCTCCACTTT
NA,TRBV6-5,NA,TRBJ2-7,14,CASSTPGLSPEQYF,TGTGCCAGCAGTACGCCGGGTCTTAGCCCCGAGCAGTACTTC
NA,TRBV25-1,NA,TRBJ2-3,14,CASSLEGYTDTQYF,TGTGCCAGCAGCTTAGAGGGGTACACAGATACGCAGTATTTT
NA,TRBV7-2,NA,TRBJ1-5,15,CASSLRQGENQPQHF,TGTGCCAGCAGCTTAAGGCAGGGAGAGAATCAGCCCCAGCATTTT
NA,TRBV19,NA,TRBJ1-5,12,CASSTGAQPQHF,TGTGCCAGTAGTACGGGGGCCCAGCCCCAGCATTTT
NA,TRBV19,TRBD2,TRBJ2-3,15,CASSSSGLRTDTQYF,TGTGCCAGTAGTTCTAGCGGCCTACGCACAGATACGCAGTATTTT
few,TRBV7-9,NA,TRBJ1-5,15,CASSLSGTVNQPQHF,TGTGCCAGCAGCCTCTCCGGGACGGTCAATCAGCCCCAGCATTTT
NA,TRBV19,NA,TRBJ1-2,17,CASRERGGAPLSYGYTF,TGTGCCAGTAGAGAGAGGGGAGGAGCCCCCCTATCCTATGGCTACACCTTC
NA,TRBV18,TRBD1,TRBJ1-2,13,CASSLDRVYGYTF,TGTGCCAGCTCTCTCGACAGGGTTTATGGCTACACCTTC
NA,TRBV5-8,NA,TRBJ1-2,12,CASGPWWDGYTF,TGTGCCAGCGGGCCCTGGTGGGATGGCTACACCTTC
NA,TRBV18,NA,TRBJ2-1,13,CASSPQPYNEQFF,TGTGCCAGCTCACCACAACCCTACAATGAGCAGTTCTTC
NA,TRBV7-9,NA,TRBJ1-4,15,CASSLHGTADEKLFF,TGTGCCAGCAGCTTACATGGGACCGCGGACGAAAAACTGTTTTTT
NA,TRBV6-5,TRBD1,TRBJ1-5,15,CASTPRQGGNQPQHF,TGTGCCAGCACCCCCCGACAGGGAGGCAATCAGCCCCAGCATTTT
NA,TRBV5-1,NA,TRBJ2-5,11,CASSLQETQYF,TGCGCCAGCAGCTTGCAAGAGACCCAGTACTTC
NA,TRBV5-1,NA,TRBJ1-1,15,CASSLSGTSNTEAFF,TGCGCCAGCAGCCTATCCGGGACATCGAACACTGAAGCTTTCTTT
NA,TRBV5-1,NA,TRBJ1-2,13,CASSLDQNYGYTF,TGCGCCAGCAGCTTGGATCAGAACTATGGCTACACCTTC
NA,TRBV10-3,TRBD2,TRBJ2-1,16,CAIRGTSGNSYNEQFF,TGTGCCATCAGGGGGACTAGCGGGAACTCCTACAATGAGCAGTTCTTC
once,TRBV6-5,TRBD1,TRBJ2-2,15,CASSYSPGGVRELFF,TGTGCCAGCAGTTACTCCCCAGGGGGCGTCAGGGAGCTGTTTTTT
NA,TRBV18,NA,TRBJ2-3,16,CASSPRTESNTDTQYF,TGTGCCAGCTCACCGCGAACGGAGAGCAATACAGATACGCAGTATTTT
NA,TRBV7-9,NA,TRBJ1-1,12,CASSLGGGEAFF,TGTGCCAGCAGCTTAGGCGGTGGGGAAGCTTTCTTT
NA,TRBV9,NA,TRBJ1-2,16,CASSSGSGQEGYGYTF,TGTGCCAGCAGTAGTGGGTCAGGGCAGGAGGGCTATGGCTACACCTTC
NA,TRBV11-2,NA,TRBJ2-3,14,CASSLGGVTDTQYF,TGTGCCAGCAGCTTAGGGGGAGTCACAGATACGCAGTATTTT
NA,TRBV10-3,NA,TRBJ1-1,12,CASSFGGPEAFF,TGTGCCAGCAGCTTTGGGGGGCCTGAAGCTTTCTTT
NA,TRBV7-6,TRBD1,TRBJ2-2,17,CASSLDRYPGGAGELFF,TGTGCCAGCAGCTTAGACCGCTATCCAGGGGGCGCCGGGGAGCTGTTTTTT
NA,TRBV11-2,TRBD2,TRBJ2-3,17,CASSLAELRRGGDTQYF,TGTGCCAGCAGCTTGGCCGAACTCCGCCGGGGGGGGGATACGCAGTATTTT
NA,TRBV18,NA,TRBJ1-3,13,CASSQDSGNTIYF,TGTGCCAGCTCACAAGACTCTGGAAACACCATATATTTT
few,TRBV9,NA,TRBJ1-6,14,CASTVSSYNSPLHF,TGTGCCAGTACAGTGAGCTCCTATAATTCACCCCTCCACTTT
NA,TRBV25-1,NA,TRBJ1-2,11,CASSERSGYTF,TGTGCCAGCAGCGAGAGGTCGGGCTACACCTTC
NA,TRBV7-2,NA,TRBJ2-1,14,CASSLGLPQDEQFF,TGTGCCAGCAGCTTAGGGCTACCCCAGGATGAGCAGTTCTTC
NA,TRBV5-6,NA,TRBJ1-2,15,CASSFRDIRRYGYTF,TGTGCCAGCAGCTTCCGGGACATTAGGCGCTATGGCTACACCTTC
NA,TRBV6-5,NA,TRBJ2-3,14,CASSYIRETDTQYF,TGTGCCAGCAGTTATATCAGGGAGACAGATACGCAGTATTTT
NA,TRBV2,NA,TRBJ1-3,12,CAGRGSGNTIYF,TGTGCCGGCAGGGGCTCCGGAAACACCATATATTTT
NA,TRBV5-1,NA,TRBJ1-2,14,CASSLGTANYGYTF,TGCGCCAGCAGCTTGGGGACAGCTAACTATGGCTACACCTTC
NA,TRBV16,TRBD1,TRBJ1-4,16,CASSQITGQGREKLFF,TGTGCCAGCAGCCAAATCACGGGACAGGGGAGAGAAAAACTGTTTTTT
NA,TRBV7-2,TRBD1,TRBJ1-1,16,CASSPGQAPIYTEAFF,TGTGCCAGCAGCCCGGGACAGGCCCCGATTTACACTGAAGCTTTCTTT
few,TRBV4-3,NA,TRBJ2-3,13,CASSQEFTDTQYF,TGCGCCAGCAGCCAAGAATTCACAGATACGCAGTATTTT
once,TRBV2,TRBD1,TRBJ1-2,14,CASSTRTGGRGYTF,TGTGCCAGCAGCACCCGGACAGGGGGACGGGGCTACACCTTC
NA,TRBV28,NA,TRBJ2-7,14,CASSLRQRRHEQYF,TGTGCCAGCAGCTTGCGACAGCGAAGACACGAGCAGTACTTC
NA,TRBV7-9,NA,TRBJ1-4,17,CASSLAKQLATNEKLFF,TGTGCCAGCAGCTTAGCGAAACAGTTGGCGACTAATGAAAAACTGTTTTTT
NA,TRBV18,NA,TRBJ1-1,15,CASSPPSGTGGEAFF,TGTGCCAGCTCACCACCGTCAGGGACCGGGGGTGAAGCTTTCTTT
NA,TRBV25-1,NA,TRBJ2-1,16,CASSEFRGGSYNEQFF,TGTGCCAGCAGTGAATTCAGGGGGGGGTCCTACAATGAGCAGTTCTTC
NA,TRBV18,NA,TRBJ1-3,16,CASSSLQRPSGNTIYF,TGTGCCAGCTCATCCCTACAGCGTCCCTCTGGAAACACCATATATTTT
NA,TRBV5-1,NA,TRBJ2-2,16,CASSLAGTASTGELFF,TGCGCCAGCAGCCTCGCCGGGACTGCGAGCACCGGGGAGCTGTTTTTT
NA,TRBV19,NA,TRBJ2-1,15,CASSIAGGDLYEQFF,TGTGCCAGTAGTATAGCGGGCGGGGACCTTTATGAGCAGTTCTTC
NA,TRBV5-1,TRBD1,TRBJ1-3,20,CASSLGATGGWVFSGNTIYF,TGCGCCAGCAGCTTGGGGGCCACAGGGGGCTGGGTATTCTCTGGAAACACCATATATTTT
NA,TRBV6-6,NA,TRBJ1-5,13,CASRVRVNQPQHF,TGTGCCAGCAGGGTCAGGGTCAATCAGCCCCAGCATTTT
NA,TRBV6-6,NA,TRBJ1-1,13,CASSYSGHTEAFF,TGTGCCAGCAGTTACTCGGGCCACACTGAAGCTTTCTTT
NA,TRBV7-7,TRBD2,TRBJ2-5,15,CASSQGLAVGETQYF,TGTGCTAGCAGCCAGGGACTAGCGGTAGGGGAGACCCAGTACTTC
NA,TRBV7-9,TRBD1,TRBJ2-5,16,CASSFSGTGLRETQYF,TGTGCCAGCAGCTTTTCCGGGACAGGTTTAAGGGAGACCCAGTACTTC
NA,TRBV5-4,NA,TRBJ2-6,15,CASSFQNSGANVLTF,TGTGCCAGCAGCTTCCAGAACTCTGGGGCCAACGTCCTGACTTTC
NA,TRBV6-6,NA,TRBJ1-1,11,CASSDAVGAFF,TGTGCCAGCAGCGATGCAGTTGGTGCTTTCTTT
once,TRBV4-2,TRBD1,TRBJ1-2,16,CASSPPTGGWDYGYTF,TGTGCCAGCAGCCCCCCGACAGGGGGCTGGGACTATGGCTACACCTTC
NA,TRBV7-9,TRBD1,TRBJ1-1,18,CASRYRTGDGLVNTEAFF,TGTGCCAGCAGGTATCGGACAGGGGACGGGTTAGTGAACACTGAAGCTTTCTTT
once,TRBV5-5,TRBD1,TRBJ2-5,13,CASSFDRGETQYF,TGTGCCAGCAGCTTCGACAGGGGAGAGACCCAGTACTTC
NA,TRBV6-6,NA,TRBJ1-5,15,CASSYSFGSNQPQHF,TGTGCCAGCAGTTACTCTTTTGGCAGCAATCAGCCCCAGCATTTT
NA,TRBV6-1,TRBD2,TRBJ2-5,15,CASTQRGGAGETQYF,TGTGCCAGCACCCAACGGGGGGGGGCCGGAGAGACCCAGTACTTC
NA,TRBV6-6,TRBD1,TRBJ2-5,13,CASSYRGRETQYF,TGTGCCAGCAGTTACAGGGGGCGGGAGACCCAGTACTTC